Sequencing of this T cell receptor beta chain was carried out in a study of blood T cell repertoires in COVID-19. Study in general: T cells, B-cell-depleted T cells, or PBMCs supplied cDNA or gDNA.

Assay used: immunoSEQ multiplex PCR; TCRdb lists only in-frame clones, some missing. The sample includes fewer than 120,000 clones, 87% of them seen just once. The V end lost 7 bases, the J end lost 3 bases, and 13 bases lay between the germline ends. This CDR3 spans 12 amino acids. CDR1 is SQVTM, CDR2 ANQGSEA, per germline. The source of this sequence is a human donor in a cohort sampled during active COVID-19. The chain joins TRBV29-1 to TRBJ2-7; tentative D call: TRBD1 (6 bases). The sample was peripheral blood. The CDR3 loop reads CSATGQHYEQYF. The CDR3, as DNA: TGCAGCGCGACAGGCCAACACTACGAGCAGTACTTC.